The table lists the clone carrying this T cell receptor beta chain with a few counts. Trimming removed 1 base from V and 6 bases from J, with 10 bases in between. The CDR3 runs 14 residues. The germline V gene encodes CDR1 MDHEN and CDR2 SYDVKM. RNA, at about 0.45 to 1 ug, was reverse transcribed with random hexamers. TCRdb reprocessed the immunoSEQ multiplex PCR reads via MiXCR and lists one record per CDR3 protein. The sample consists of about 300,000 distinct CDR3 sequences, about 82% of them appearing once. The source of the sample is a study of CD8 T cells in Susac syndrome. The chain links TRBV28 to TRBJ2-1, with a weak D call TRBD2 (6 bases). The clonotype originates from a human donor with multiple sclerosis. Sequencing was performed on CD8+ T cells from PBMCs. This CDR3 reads CASSLLVGGNEQFF. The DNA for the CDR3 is TGTGCCAGCAGTTTATTGGTCGGGGGCAATGAGCAGTTCTTC. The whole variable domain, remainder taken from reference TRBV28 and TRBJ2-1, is DVKVTQSSRYLVKRTGEKVFLECVQDMDHENMFWYRQDPGLGLRLIYFSYDVKMKEKGDIPEGYSVSREKKERFSLILESASTNQTSMYLCASSLLVGGNEQFFGPGTRLTVL.